This T cell receptor (beta chain) is drawn from a study of T cells in Graves' hyperthyroidism and ophthalmopathy. RNA transcripts gave rise to amplified TCR beta CDR3 regions. The HTBI primer set drove a first-round RT-PCR of the TCR CDR3. TCRdb reprocessed the multiplex PCR reads with MiXCR, giving one entry per CDR3 protein. Of roughly 380,000 distinct CDR3 sequences in the sample, 13% were seen once. The CDR3 is made up of 15 amino acids. V dropped 5 bases and J dropped 6 bases, with 18 bases sitting between them. Germline CDR1 is SEHNR and CDR2 is FQNEAQ (reference sequence). This clonotype was picked up a small number of times. Its antigen is unknown. General observations from the study: Most thyroid clonotypes that were expanded above 0.001 also turned up in blood.

Diagnostic assessment was based on clinical symptoms, serum thyroxine and TRAb, thyroid ultrasound and orbital computed tomography. Blood was sampled at initial diagnosis of hyperthyroidism, prior to onset of any ophthalmopathy symptoms. It was 8.5 to 10 ml of fresh peripheral blood that supplied the PBMCs. The source of this sequence is a man aged 30 to 39 with Graves' hyperthyroidism that later progressed to Graves' ophthalmopathy. Sequencing used blood. This rearrangement joins TRBV7-9 to TRBJ2-3; possibly TRBD2 for D (6 bases). The CDR3 nucleotides read TGTGCCAGCAGCCCTGGTCGGCGGGGTGGGGATACGCAGTATTTT. It is translated as CASSPGRRGGDTQYF.